This TCR beta chain was obtained from a study of blood T cell repertoires in COVID-19. The CDR3 covers 17 residues. CDR1 and CDR2 from the germline V gene are MNHNS and SASEGT. Trimming left V 2 bases short and J 1 base short, with 12 bases between. Original processing notes: Scientists estimated how many nucleated cells there were by amplifying reference gene primers. Produced via immunoSEQ multiplex PCR; TCRdb's table is partial and in-frame only. That table furnishes V, J and clone size, whereas the DNA furnished D and trimming. The sample yields some 250,000 clones, about 85% seen once. This receptor was identified in a man aged 25 to 40 who had recovered from COVID-19. This sequence joins TRBV6-1 and TRBJ1-6, with D perhaps matching TRBD1 (6 bases). What was sequenced was peripheral blood. The DNA for the CDR3 is TGTGCCAGCAGTGAAACAGGGTCGGGTTCCTATAATTCACCCCTCCACTTT. Encoded protein: CASSETGSGSYNSPLHF.